This TCR beta chain was found in a study of memory B cells and T cells in multiple sclerosis (dated by TCRdb to 2016 to 2018). Context from the whole study: The study compared the TCR beta repertoires of autoproliferating peripheral T cells with those of brain lesion-infiltrating T cells in multiple sclerosis patients. TCR sequencing included two multiple sclerosis patients for whom either brain lesions at autopsy or brain-infiltrating cells from biopsy were available. What the work shows at the level of the full study, not this receptor alone: Clone-set sizes varied between compartments, which affected the numbers of shared clonotypes and made normalization necessary.

Using the immunoSEQ Platform, TCRbeta CDR3 regions were amplified from extracted genomic DNA. The immunoSEQ assay combined multiplex PCR with high-throughput sequencing and a vendor bioinformatics pipeline. The authors' pipeline ran thus. After discarding non-productive sequences and any CDR3s under 4 amino acids in length, clonotype frequencies were recalculated for each sample. In immunoSEQ Analyzer 2.0, shared clonotypes were identified as identical CDR3 amino acid, V gene and J gene sequences. Repertoire overlap was normalized by dividing shared clonotype counts by the product of both clone-set sizes, with the result scaled by 1000 into arbitrary units. Not all clones reach the TCRdb copy of this immuneACCESS table, which keeps in-frame sequences only. Checked studies attribute under half of the gap to unresolved V genes and leave the rest unexplained. V, J and clone size derive from that table, while D and trimming were established from the DNA sequence. A total of 46,000 or so clones appear in this sample, roughly 80% of them only once. Roughly 1.1% of the sample belongs to the ten largest clones.

After CFSE-labeled PBMCs were cultured without a stimulus, the autoproliferating (CFSEdim) and non-proliferating (CFSEhi) T cell fractions were sequenced separately. In total, more than 45 million CFSE-labeled PBMCs were cultured without stimulus for six to eight days, after which replicate wells were pooled. Labeling of PBMCs used approximately 0.5 uM CFSE, and the cells were then grown in serum-free AIM-V medium with no exogenous stimuli added. PBMCs were obtained by Ficoll density gradient centrifugation and kept cryopreserved until use. Using a FACSAria III, live 7-AAD-negative cells were sorted, then washed with PBS and stored frozen at -80 degrees C as dry pellets. In the case of this clone: Its antigen target is currently unknown. No base-level quality is on record; no much larger clone is a single base apart.

Trimming removed 0 bases from V and 1 base from J, leaving 6 bases between the germline ends. Including cysteine and phenylalanine, the CDR3 has 14 amino acids. CDR3 DNA only is kept here, 42 bases in frame from base 1. CDR1 WSHSY and CDR2 SAAADI were looked up in the germline V gene. The chain is assembled from TRBV10-2 and TRBJ1-1; the D gene lacks a confident call. The source of this sequence is a human donor with multiple sclerosis. What was sequenced was PBMCs from blood kept in culture. This receptor carries the CDR3 CASSESRKNTEAFF. The nucleotide sequence reads TGCGCCAGCAGTGAGTCAAGGAAGAACACTGAAGCTTTCTTT.